One sample yielded the 19 T cell receptor beta chains listed below, sequenced in a study of shared clonotypes between healthy human individuals. TCRdb keeps only in-frame clones here, not all; method: immunoSEQ multiplex PCR. The sample has under 2.5 million clones; 85% to 95% are singletons. Sequencing was done on a sample of naive CD4+ T cells from PBMCs. Subset defined: CD45RA+ positively selected. The receptors shown here come from a man between 18 and 29 years old in good health. Some clones in this sample may be carry-over from other donors' samples.

The chain uses TRBV28 and TRBJ2-1; D might be TRBD2 (5 bases). Trimming pared 6 bases from V and 4 bases from J, leaving 19 bases between. There are 16 residues in the CDR3. Germline V gene data show CDR1 as MDHEN and CDR2 as SYDVKM. CDR3 nucleotides: TGTGCCAGCAGCAGCCTAGAGGGAGAGGCGTACAATGAGCAGTTCTTC. Its translation is CASSSLEGEAYNEQFF. The full variable domain, completed using reference TRBV28 and TRBJ2-1, is DVKVTQSSRYLVKRTGEKVFLECVQDMDHENMFWYRQDPGLGLRLIYFSYDVKMKEKGDIPEGYSVSREKKERFSLILESASTNQTSMYLCASSSLEGEAYNEQFFGPGTRLTVL.

The chain recombines TRBV11-2 with TRBJ2-7; TRBD2 agrees at 14 bases. The CDR3 loop spans 13 amino acids. Germline CDR1 is SGHAT and CDR2 is FQNNGV. With 9 bases clipped from V and 4 bases from J, the junction kept 2 bases outside the gene matches. The CDR3 nucleotides are TGTGCCAGTGGGACTAGCGGGAGTTACGAGCAGTACTTC. Its translation is CASGTSGSYEQYF.

The chain joins TRBV25-1 to TRBJ1-1; 7 bases line up with TRBD1. This CDR3 contains 14 residues. Germline V gene lookup returns CDR1 MGHDK and CDR2 SYGVNS. Trimming at V came to 7 bases and at J to 7 bases, leaving 12 bases not matched to a gene. CDR3 nucleotide sequence: TGTGCCAGCAAAGGGGAGAGGGACAGCGGTGAAGCTTTCTTT. It encodes CASKGERDSGEAFF.

The CDR3 DNA sequence: TGCGCCAGCAGCCATGGACTAGCTGATAACACAGATACGCAGTATTTT. Protein product: CASSHGLADNTDTQYF. This sequence joins TRBV5-1 and TRBJ2-3; TRBD2 matches at 8 bases. The length of the CDR3 is 16 residues. V trimming: 4 bases; J trimming: 2 bases; junction bases outside the gene matches: 9. CDR1 is SGHRS, CDR2 YFSETQ, per germline.

Concerning this clone itself: This same CDR3 is encoded by further DNA sequences in the sample. The chain is built from TRBV18 and TRBJ1-1, with 7 bases aligning to TRBD1. After removal of 3 bases from V and 1 base from J, the junction contained 2 bases not matched to a gene. CDR1 and CDR2 from the germline V gene are KGHSH and LQKENI. CDR3 length: 14 residues. In nucleotides, the CDR3 is TGTGCCAGCTCACCCGACAGGGAGAACACTGAAGCTTTCTTT. Translating gives CASSPDRENTEAFF.

In this sample, this clone turned up once. In DNA, the CDR3 is TGTGCCAGCAGCCACATCGCCCTCGACAGGGGGTCCACCGGGGAGCTGTTTTTT. Its translation is CASSHIALDRGSTGELFF. The genes are TRBV27 and TRBJ2-2, with TRBD1 matching 9 bases. CDR1 is MNHEY, CDR2 SMNVEV, per germline (reference sequence). This CDR3 comprises 18 residues. V was pared by 6 bases and J by 4 bases, with 15 bases of the junction left unmatched.

The V gene is TRBV18, the J gene TRBJ2-7; D remains ambiguous. Germline V gene lookup returns CDR1 KGHSH and CDR2 LQKENI. V was cut by 3 bases and J by 4 bases, with 16 bases left in between. There are 15 residues in the CDR3. The CDR3 loop is CASSPINDGFYEQYF. The DNA of the CDR3 is TGTGCCAGCTCACCCATAAATGACGGATTTTACGAGCAGTACTTC.

This clone was found once. This chain links TRBV5-1 with TRBJ2-1; 8 nucleotides match TRBD2. CDR3 length: 16 amino acids. Per the germline V gene, CDR1 is SGHRS and CDR2 is YFSETQ. The V and J ends lost 0 bases and 2 bases, in that order; junction bases with no gene match: 4. The CDR3 sequence: CASSLAIAGPYNEQFF. The CDR3 nucleotides read TGCGCCAGCAGCTTGGCCATAGCGGGGCCCTACAATGAGCAGTTCTTC.

This chain uses TRBV6-1 with TRBJ1-4; 10 bases line up with TRBD1. V dropped 6 bases and J dropped 7; count of bases not matched to a gene: 5. In germline, CDR1 is MNHNS, CDR2 SASEGT. The CDR3 has 14 amino acids. CDR3 DNA: TGTGCCAGCAGCGGACAGGGGGGTATTGAAAAACTGTTTTTT. Translated, it gives CASSGQGGIEKLFF.

This clone has a single count. V and J are TRBV27 and TRBJ2-7; D is uncertain. The CDR3 extends over 16 amino acids. Germline loops: CDR1 MNHEY, CDR2 SMNVEV (reference sequence). Trimming cost V 7 bases and J 5 bases, with 24 bases left between them. CDR3 amino acids: CASTPRTVRVPNEQYF. Here the CDR3 DNA reads TGTGCCAGCACCCCCCGGACGGTTAGGGTCCCGAACGAGCAGTACTTC.

V and J are TRBV29-1 and TRBJ1-1; perhaps TRBD1 as D (5 bases). The V gene lost 4 bases and the J gene lost 0 bases, with 12 bases spanning the gap. CDR1 SQVTM and CDR2 ANQGSEA come from the germline V gene. The CDR3 sequence is 14 residues long. In nucleotides, the CDR3 is TGCAGCGTTGCGGTCCAGGGAATGAACACTGAAGCTTTCTTT. Amino acids: CSVAVQGMNTEAFF.

The rearrangement links TRBV7-3 to TRBJ2-3; D remains unclear. V lost 4 bases, J lost 1 base, and 6 bases lay in between. This CDR3 spans 13 amino acids. From germline, CDR1 is SGHTA and CDR2 FQGTGA. The CDR3 sequence: CASSYLGTDTQYF. The CDR3 coding sequence is TGTGCCAGCAGCTACTTGGGCACAGATACGCAGTATTTT.

The chain has TRBV30 and TRBJ1-2; D not certain. There are 12 residues in the CDR3. Looked up from germline, CDR1 is GTSNPN and CDR2 is SVGIG (reference sequence). V gave up 4 bases and J gave up 7 bases, with 13 bases separating them. CDR3 protein: CAWIPRAGGYTF. In nucleotides, the CDR3 is TGTGCCTGGATCCCTAGGGCGGGTGGCTACACCTTC.

This clone was detected only once. The rearrangement uses TRBV10-1 and TRBJ2-7; the D gene is possibly TRBD2 (5 bases). Germline V gene sequence: CDR1 WNHNN, CDR2 SYGVQD (reference sequence). Trimming shortened V by 8 bases and J by 2 bases, and 19 bases separated the two germline ends. This CDR3 has 15 amino acids. Here the CDR3 reads CASPEGAARTYEQYF. The DNA of the CDR3 is TGCGCCAGCCCAGAGGGAGCCGCCAGGACCTACGAGCAGTACTTC.

V usage is TRBV6-1 and J usage is TRBJ1-1; TRBD1 aligns across 7 bases. The J segment lost 6 bases and the V segment lost 5 bases, leaving 6 bases of the junction unmatched. The CDR3 consists of 13 residues. Germline CDR1 reads MNHNS; CDR2 reads SASEGT. The chain's CDR3 is CASSQQTGAEAFF. CDR3 sequence (DNA): TGTGCCAGCAGTCAGCAAACAGGGGCTGAAGCTTTCTTT.

The genes are TRBV12-5 and TRBJ2-1; TRBD2 matches 14 bases. The germline V gene encodes CDR1 LGHNT and CDR2 FRNRAP. The CDR3 loop spans 19 amino acids. J gave up 7 bases and V 5 bases, and 16 bases lay outside the gene matches. The CDR3 is CASGKAGTSGSTLGNEQFF. As DNA, the CDR3 is TGTGCTAGTGGTAAAGCCGGGACTAGCGGGAGTACTTTGGGTAATGAGCAGTTCTTC.

V is TRBV28 and J is TRBJ1-5, with D unclear. Trimming took off 6 bases at V and 6 bases at J, with 9 bases between the two ends. Germline V gene lookup returns CDR1 MDHEN and CDR2 SYDVKM. The CDR3 length is 12 residues. This chain's CDR3 is CASSLIPQPQHF. The DNA for the CDR3 is TGTGCCAGCAGCCTTATCCCTCAGCCCCAGCATTTT.

V is TRBV7-2 and J is TRBJ2-2; 11 bases line up with TRBD2. The CDR3 is 16 residues long. The germline CDR1 and CDR2 sequences are SGHTA and FQGNSA. Trimming removed 4 bases from V and 4 bases from J; junction bases left unmatched: 5. CDR3 sequence: CASSYLAGGGTGELFF. For the CDR3, the DNA is TGTGCCAGCAGCTACCTAGCGGGAGGTGGCACCGGGGAGCTGTTTTTT.

The CDR3 reads CASSLDDLGLPYNEQFF. Written as DNA, the CDR3 is TGCGCCAGCAGCTTGGACGATCTAGGACTACCATACAATGAGCAGTTCTTC. The gene calls are TRBV5-1 and TRBJ2-1; TRBD2 is a possible D gene (6 bases). The V and J ends lost 0 bases and 4 bases respectively, with 17 bases between them. Germline V lookup: CDR1 SGHRS, CDR2 YFSETQ. This CDR3 comprises 17 residues.